This T cell receptor beta chain was recovered during a study of blood T cell repertoires in COVID-19. Study in general: Sites in the United States, Italy and Spain provided acute and convalescent COVID-19 samples. T cells, B-cell-depleted T cells, or PBMCs supplied cDNA or gDNA.

Enrolment of Seattle patients took place during active infection, and they were followed longitudinally. V lost 1 base, J lost 7 bases, and 14 bases lay in between. Germline V CDR1 and CDR2: GTSNPN, SVGIG (reference sequence). The CDR3 runs to 14 residues. Per the authors' pipeline: Amplification from reference gene primers served as the basis for estimated nucleated cell counts. Assay: immunoSEQ multiplex PCR; the TCRdb copy retains only in-frame clones and omits some. That table supplies the V and J calls and clone size; D and trimming were determined from the DNA. This sample has around 200,000 clones, with around 84% found just once.

The sequencing sample was made of peripheral blood. The receptor was derived from a woman between 65 and 79 years old with COVID-19, enrolled during active disease. The chain has TRBV30 and TRBJ2-1; weak D call: TRBD1 (6 bases). This CDR3 is CAWSGGRYENEQFF. In DNA, the CDR3 is TGTGCCTGGAGTGGGGGGCGGTATGAGAATGAGCAGTTCTTC.